The T cell receptor beta chain under discussion was sequenced for a study of blood T cells in healthy people across ages. The study, taken as a whole, reports: Any changes in expanded clonotypes were possibly confounded, as donor CMV status remained unknown.

The CDR3 spans 13 residues. Germline assignment: CDR1 DFQATT and CDR2 SNEGSKA (reference sequence). Losses at the gene ends were 1 base for V and 7 bases for J; bases not matched to a gene: 4. With a J-beta primer mix and a sample-barcoded 5' primer, a second PCR ran 7 to 11 cycles. TCRdb re-called the 5' RACE reads through MiXCR, storing one row per CDR3 protein. The repertoire includes about 560,000 distinct CDR3 sequences, around a quarter of them detected once, and approximately 4% sits in the top ten. Concerning this clonotype: Its antigen is not identified.

These data were also filed under a second study, of T cells of mothers and their children.

The V call is TRBV20-1, the J call TRBJ2-1; 7 positions agree with TRBD2. Sequenced sample: blood. The sequence came from a boy aged 2 to 10 in good health. CDR3 residues: CSARGGTTNEQFF. In DNA form, the CDR3 reads TGCAGTGCTAGAGGCGGGACTACTAATGAGCAGTTCTTC.